These T cell receptor beta chains were read from a single sample in a study of control samples from healthy donors and cancer patients. The assay was immunoSEQ multiplex PCR, and TCRdb's table has in-frame clones only and misses some. The sample records about 180,000 clones, around nine tenths being singletons. The sample consisted of blood. These receptors were obtained from a man aged 25 to 45 in good health. Each CDR3 is given without its conserved first and last residue.

>TRBJ1-2|11|TRBV5-5
ASSKDSYYGYT
>TRBJ1-5|13|TRBV24-1
ATSDWDRENQPQH
>TRBJ1-2|14|TRBV27
ASSLSGRGQVYGYT
>TRBJ1-2|14|TRBV7-3
ASRISKVGTGYGYT
>TRBJ1-6|12|TRBV6-5
ASTGSSYNSPLH
>TRBJ2-7|14|TRBV5-4
ASSPGGRTSSYEQY
>TRBJ1-2|15|TRBV3-1/TRBV3-2
ASSQVGGTGPGYGYT
>TRBJ1-1|11|TRBV10-1
ASTQGLNTEAF
>TRBJ2-7|11|TRBV5-1
ASSLRPPYEQY
>TRBJ1-5|14|TRBV6-1
ASSESSTYSNQPQH
>TRBJ2-5|12|TRBV2
ASSEPTSSATQY
>TRBJ1-1|15|TRBV10-3
AISERMEGAGPTEAF
>TRBJ2-7|12|TRBV23-1
ALLGQVGSYEQY
>TRBJ2-3|11|TRBV7-3
ASSLQPTDTQY
>TRBJ2-7|12|TRBV3-1/TRBV3-2
ASSPGRGLYEQY
>TRBJ1-4|12|TRBV7-9
ASSTTEINEKLF
>TRBJ2-1|13|TRBV19
ASSIGAGVFDEQF
>TRBJ2-7|10|TRBV14
ASSHGRWEQY
>TRBJ2-7|15|TRBV7-9
ASSSPGQGFNSYEQY
>TRBJ2-7|14|TRBV6-2/TRBV6-3
ASSYSYRNPSYEQY
>TRBJ2-3|16|TRBV7-2
ASSSLVGPTGGVDTQY
>TRBJ1-2|10|TRBV12-3/TRBV12-4
ASTVGYQGYT
>TRBJ1-2|12|TRBV27
ASSRPGGIYGYT
>TRBJ2-7|13|TRBV21-1
ASSNGGGPEDEQY
>TRBJ1-5|15|TRBV19
ASSIVDGPPGNQPQH
>TRBJ2-1|9|TRBV6-5
ASQGGPEQF
>TRBJ1-2|10|TRBV7-9
ASSVDRDGYT
>TRBJ1-4|12|TRBV6-5
ASSNTRAGEKLF
>TRBJ1-2|10|TRBV24-1
ATSDLQGGYT
>TRBJ1-1|11|TRBV19
ASSILGGTEAF
>TRBJ2-5|12|TRBV6-2/TRBV6-3
ASSGQGRVETQY
>TRBJ2-7|12|TRBV28
ASRLAGGSYEQY
>TRBJ2-6|12|TRBV5-4
ASRQGAGANVLT
>TRBJ2-3|10|TRBV7-7
ASSSEGDTQY
>TRBJ2-3|13|TRBV5-1
ASSLGAVNTDTQY
>TRBJ2-5|11|TRBV11-3
ASSLEAQETQY
>TRBJ2-1|14|TRBV5-4
ASSSGDPGVVNEQF
>TRBJ2-1|14|TRBV6-2/TRBV6-3
ASSPGTGVPYNEQF
>TRBJ2-2|9|TRBV2
AGRNTGELF
>TRBJ2-7|12|TRBV19
ASKPGQGPYEQY